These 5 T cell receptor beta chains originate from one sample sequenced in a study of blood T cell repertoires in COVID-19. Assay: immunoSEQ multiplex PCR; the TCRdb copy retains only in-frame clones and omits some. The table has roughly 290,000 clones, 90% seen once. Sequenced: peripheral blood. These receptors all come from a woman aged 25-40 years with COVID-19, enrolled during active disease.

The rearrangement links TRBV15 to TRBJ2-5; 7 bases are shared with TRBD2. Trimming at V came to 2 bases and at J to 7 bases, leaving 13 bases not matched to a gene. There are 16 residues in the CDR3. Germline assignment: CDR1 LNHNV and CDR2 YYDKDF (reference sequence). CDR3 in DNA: TGTGCCACCAGCAGACCCCCCCGCGGGGGACCGGGGACCCAGTACTTC. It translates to CATSRPPRGGPGTQYF. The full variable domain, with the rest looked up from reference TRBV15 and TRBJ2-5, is DAMVIQNPRYQVTQFGKPVTLSCSQTLNHNVMYWYQQKSSQAPKLLFHYYDKDFNNEADTPDNFQSRRPNTSFCFLDIRSPGLGDTAMYLCATSRPPRGGPGTQYFGPGTRLLVL.

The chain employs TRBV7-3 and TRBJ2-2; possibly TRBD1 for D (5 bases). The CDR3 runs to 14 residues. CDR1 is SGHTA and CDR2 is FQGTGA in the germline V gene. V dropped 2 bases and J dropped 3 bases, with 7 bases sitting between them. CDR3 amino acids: CASSLARDTGELFF. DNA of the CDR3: TGTGCCAGCAGCTTAGCCAGGGACACCGGGGAGCTGTTTTTT.

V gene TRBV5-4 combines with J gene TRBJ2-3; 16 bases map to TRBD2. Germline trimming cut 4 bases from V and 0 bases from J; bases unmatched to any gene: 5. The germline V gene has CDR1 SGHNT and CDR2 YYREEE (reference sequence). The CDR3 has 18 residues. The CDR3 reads CASSRGLAGGSSTDTQYF. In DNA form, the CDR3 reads TGTGCCAGCAGCAGGGGACTAGCGGGAGGGTCTAGCACAGATACGCAGTATTTT.

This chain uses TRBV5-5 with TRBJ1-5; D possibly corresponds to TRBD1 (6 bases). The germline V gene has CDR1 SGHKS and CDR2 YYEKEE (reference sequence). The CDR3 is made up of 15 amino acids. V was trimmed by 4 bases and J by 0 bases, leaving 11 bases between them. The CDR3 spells CASSRTENSNQPQHF. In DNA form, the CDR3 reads TGTGCCAGCAGCCGGACAGAGAATAGCAATCAGCCCCAGCATTTT.

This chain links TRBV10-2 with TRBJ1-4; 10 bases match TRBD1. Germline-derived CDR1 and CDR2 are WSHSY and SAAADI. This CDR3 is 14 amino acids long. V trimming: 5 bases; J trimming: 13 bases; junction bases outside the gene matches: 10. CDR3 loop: CASSNLRTGGLLFF. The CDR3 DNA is TGCGCCAGCAGTAACCTCCGGACAGGGGGATTACTGTTTTTT.